This entry lists 8 T cell receptor beta chains sequenced from one sample in a study of cytomegalovirus exposure and HLA in healthy donors (dated by TCRdb to 2016 to 2017). Libraries were constructed by the immunoSEQ multiplex PCR assay. For the multiplex PCR, a mixture combining 60 forward primers for TCR Vbeta segments and 13 reverse primers for TCR Jbeta segments was used. Held by TCRdb, this immuneACCESS table contains in-frame sequences only and omits some clones. Under half of the omission traces to an unresolved V gene where checked; the cause of the rest is unknown. This sample has 100,000 to 150,000 clones in its table, and about 80% of those were observed once. The top ten clonotypes cover just over 2.5% of the sample. The sequenced material came from PBMCs. These TCRs come from a man aged 25 to 40 in good health and CMV-seronegative.

The chain couples TRBV7-9 to TRBJ2-2; possibly TRBD2 for D (5 bases). The CDR3 spans 17 residues. Germline V gene sequence: CDR1 SEHNR, CDR2 FQNEAQ (reference sequence). Trimming took off 0 bases at V and 4 bases at J, with 15 bases between the two ends. The CDR3 DNA reads TGTGCCAGCAGCTTAGCACACACCCCCGGGGTCACCGGGGAGCTGTTTTTT. This gives the protein CASSLAHTPGVTGELFF.

This chain uses TRBV10-2 with TRBJ1-5; no clear D gene. Per the germline V gene, CDR1 is WSHSY and CDR2 is SAAADI. The CDR3 covers 18 residues. V lost 0 bases, J lost 1 base, and 16 bases lay in between. The CDR3 DNA reads TGCGCCAGCAGTGAGTCGGGCGGGCGCCTGTGGAGCAATCAGCCCCAGCATTTT. This gives the protein CASSESGGRLWSNQPQHF.

This clone was picked up one time. The rearrangement links TRBV21-1 to TRBJ2-5; no check of the table's D call, TRBD1, against the DNA was made. TRBV21-1 is a documented pseudogene. The length of the CDR3 is 14 residues. The CDR3 reads CASTWTDRLGTQYF. Here the CDR3 DNA reads TGTGCCAGCACCTGGACAGACAGGTTAGGGACCCAGTACTTC.

This clone was counted only a few times. This CDR3 reads CASGPGQGYEKLFF. The CDR3 nucleotides are TGTGCCAGCGGACCGGGACAGGGCTATGAAAAACTGTTTTTT. The chain employs TRBV19 and TRBJ1-4; 9 nucleotides align to TRBD1. Per the germline V gene, CDR1 is LNHDA and CDR2 is SQIVND (reference sequence). This CDR3 is 14 amino acids long. Trimming cost V 9 bases and J 6 bases; bases outside gene matches: 8. Variable domain in full (rest from reference TRBV19 and TRBJ1-4): DGGITQSPKYLFRKEGQNVTLSCEQNLNHDAMYWYRQDPGQGLRLIYYSQIVNDFQKGDIAEGYSVSREKKESFPLTVTSAQKNPTAFYLCASGPGQGYEKLFFGSGTQLSVL.

The chain links TRBV6-1 to TRBJ1-2; 8 bases match TRBD1. The CDR3 sequence is 15 residues long. Germline V CDR1 and CDR2: MNHNS, SASEGT. V dropped 8 bases and J dropped 3; count of bases not matched to a gene: 11. Here the CDR3 reads CASQPYSGGDYGYTF. Here the CDR3 DNA reads TGTGCCAGCCAGCCCTACTCAGGGGGCGACTATGGCTACACCTTC.

The chain couples TRBV25-1 to TRBJ1-1; D is perhaps TRBD1 (5 bases). Germline V gene data show CDR1 as MGHDK and CDR2 as SYGVNS. Trimming removed 0 bases at V and 1 base at J, with 15 bases between. The CDR3 is made up of 17 amino acids. CDR3 sequence: CASSEYLTGPKNTEAFF. The CDR3 nucleotides are TGTGCCAGCAGTGAATATCTTACAGGACCTAAGAACACTGAAGCTTTCTTT.

In DNA, the CDR3 is TGTGCCAGCAGTTTAACCCGACTAGCGGATGGGGATACGCAGTATTTT. Amino acid sequence: CASSLTRLADGDTQYF. The chain carries TRBV27 and TRBJ2-3, with TRBD2 matching over 9 bases. CDR1 MNHEY and CDR2 SMNVEV come from the germline V gene (reference sequence). Unmatched junction bases numbered 9, after V lost 2 bases and J lost 6 bases. This CDR3 region has 16 residues.

The V and J genes are TRBV27 and TRBJ2-1, with no clear D. The CDR3 spans 14 residues. CDR1 is MNHEY and CDR2 is SMNVEV in the germline V gene (reference sequence). Trimming removed 5 bases at V and 9 bases at J, with 17 bases between. The CDR3 DNA is TGTGCCAGCAGTCTGGCTGGGCATGTGACTGAGCAGTTCTTC. This encodes CASSLAGHVTEQFF.